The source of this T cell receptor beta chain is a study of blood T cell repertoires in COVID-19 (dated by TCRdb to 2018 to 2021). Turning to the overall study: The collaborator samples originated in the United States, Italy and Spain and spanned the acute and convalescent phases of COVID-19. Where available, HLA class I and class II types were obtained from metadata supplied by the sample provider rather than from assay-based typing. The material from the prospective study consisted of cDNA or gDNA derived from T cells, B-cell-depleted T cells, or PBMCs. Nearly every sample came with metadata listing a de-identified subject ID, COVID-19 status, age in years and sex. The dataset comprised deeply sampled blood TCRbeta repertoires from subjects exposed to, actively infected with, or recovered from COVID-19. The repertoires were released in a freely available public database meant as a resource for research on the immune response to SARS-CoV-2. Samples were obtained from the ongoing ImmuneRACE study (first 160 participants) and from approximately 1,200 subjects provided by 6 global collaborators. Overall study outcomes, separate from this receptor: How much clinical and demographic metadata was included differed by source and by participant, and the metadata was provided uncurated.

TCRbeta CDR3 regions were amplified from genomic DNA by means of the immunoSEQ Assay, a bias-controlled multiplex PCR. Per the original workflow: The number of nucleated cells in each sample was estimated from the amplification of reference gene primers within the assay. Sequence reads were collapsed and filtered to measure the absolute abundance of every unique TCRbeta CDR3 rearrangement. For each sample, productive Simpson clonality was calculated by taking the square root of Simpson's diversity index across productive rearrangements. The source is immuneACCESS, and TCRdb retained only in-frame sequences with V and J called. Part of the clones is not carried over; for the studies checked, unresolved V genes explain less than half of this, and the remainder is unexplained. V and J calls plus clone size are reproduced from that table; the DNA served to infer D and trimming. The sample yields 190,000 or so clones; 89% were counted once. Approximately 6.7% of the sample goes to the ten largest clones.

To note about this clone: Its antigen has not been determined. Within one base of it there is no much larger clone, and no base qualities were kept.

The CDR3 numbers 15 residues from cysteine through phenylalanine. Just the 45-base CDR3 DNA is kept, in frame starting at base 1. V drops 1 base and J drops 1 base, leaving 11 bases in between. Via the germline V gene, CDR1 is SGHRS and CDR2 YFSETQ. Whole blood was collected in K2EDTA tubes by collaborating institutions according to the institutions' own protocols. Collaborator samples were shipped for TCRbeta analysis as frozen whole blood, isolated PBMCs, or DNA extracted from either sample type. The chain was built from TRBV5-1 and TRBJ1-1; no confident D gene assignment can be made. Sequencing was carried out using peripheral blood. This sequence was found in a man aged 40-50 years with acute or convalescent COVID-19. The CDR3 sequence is CASSLFSGGNTEAFF. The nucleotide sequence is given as TGCGCCAGCAGCTTGTTCTCGGGAGGGAACACTGAAGCTTTCTTT.